A selection of T cell receptor beta chains follows, all from one sample in a study of cytotoxic CD8 clonotypes in ibrutinib-treated CLL. Using immunoSEQ multiplex PCR, the repertoire was profiled, and TCRdb retains in-frame clones only, with some absent. Altogether about 92,000 clones are present, approximately 80% being singletons, with the ten largest covering 20% to 25%. The starting material was PBMCs, obtained after 24 months of ibrutinib treatment. The receptors were sampled from a human donor with chronic lymphocytic leukemia. Both conserved end residues are part of each CDR3. A D gene is named only where the DNA matches it firmly. A row's size may be missing; if present it is once, few, many or a size class.

V gene: TRBV5-3
J gene: TRBJ1-2
clone size: -
D gene: -
CDR3 DNA: TGTGCCAGCAGCTTGGTAGGGATATATGGCTACACCTTC
CDR3 protein: CASSLVGIYGYTF

V gene: TRBV30
J gene: TRBJ1-4
clone size: -
D gene: TRBD1
CDR3 DNA: TGTGCCTGGGGATCCACGACAGGGAGGAGTGAAAAACTGTTTTTT
CDR3 protein: CAWGSTTGRSEKLFF

V gene: TRBV5-6
J gene: TRBJ2-2
clone size: -
D gene: -
CDR3 DNA: TGTGCCAGCAGCTTGGTTTCTTCCGGGGAGCTGTTTTTT
CDR3 protein: CASSLVSSGELFF

V gene: TRBV7-2
J gene: TRBJ2-7
clone size: -
D gene: -
CDR3 DNA: TGTGCCAGCAGCTTAGCGGGCCCAAACTACGAGCAGTACTTC
CDR3 protein: CASSLAGPNYEQYF

V gene: TRBV28
J gene: TRBJ2-1
clone size: -
D gene: TRBD2
CDR3 DNA: TGTGCCAGCAGTCCCACGGGACTAGCGGATTGGCAGTTCTTC
CDR3 protein: CASSPTGLADWQFF

V gene: TRBV27
J gene: TRBJ1-4
clone size: -
D gene: -
CDR3 DNA: TGTGCCAGCAGTACCTTGGACAGCCTACAGGAAAAACTGTTTTTT
CDR3 protein: CASSTLDSLQEKLFF

V gene: TRBV19
J gene: TRBJ2-3
clone size: -
D gene: TRBD2
CDR3 DNA: TGTGCCAGTGTCGCTAGCGGGAAAGGGGCAGATACGCAGTATTTT
CDR3 protein: CASVASGKGADTQYF

V gene: TRBV5-1
J gene: TRBJ1-2
clone size: few
D gene: -
CDR3 DNA: TGCGCCAGCAGCTCGGACGGTGCCTCAGACTATGGCTACACCTTC
CDR3 protein: CASSSDGASDYGYTF

V gene: TRBV27
J gene: TRBJ2-2
clone size: -
D gene: -
CDR3 DNA: TGTGCCAGCAGCCCCATTAGAGGGAACACCGGGGAGCTGTTTTTT
CDR3 protein: CASSPIRGNTGELFF

V gene: TRBV5-1
J gene: TRBJ2-5
clone size: -
D gene: TRBD1
CDR3 DNA: TGCGCCAGCGCCCGACAGGGACAAGAGACCCAGTACTTC
CDR3 protein: CASARQGQETQYF

V gene: TRBV5-1
J gene: TRBJ2-5
clone size: -
D gene: -
CDR3 DNA: TGCGCCAGCAGCCTAGGGCCCACCCAAGAGACCCAGTACTTC
CDR3 protein: CASSLGPTQETQYF

V gene: TRBV5-1
J gene: TRBJ2-2
clone size: few
D gene: TRBD2
CDR3 DNA: TGCGCCAGCACCCTAGCGGGAGGGAACACCGGGGAGCTGTTTTTT
CDR3 protein: CASTLAGGNTGELFF

V gene: TRBV18
J gene: TRBJ1-6
clone size: -
D gene: -
CDR3 DNA: TGTGCCAGCTCACCGAGACCGCCGAGGGATTCACCCCTCCACTTT
CDR3 protein: CASSPRPPRDSPLHF

V gene: TRBV7-2
J gene: TRBJ2-7
clone size: -
D gene: TRBD1
CDR3 DNA: TGTGCCAGCAGCCCCCGACAGGGGAACTACGAGCAGTACTTC
CDR3 protein: CASSPRQGNYEQYF

V gene: TRBV18
J gene: TRBJ2-2
clone size: -
D gene: -
CDR3 DNA: TGTGCCAGCTCTGACACCGGGGAGCTGTTTTTT
CDR3 protein: CASSDTGELFF

V gene: TRBV7-9
J gene: TRBJ1-6
clone size: -
D gene: TRBD1
CDR3 DNA: TGTGCCAGCAGCTTAGTAATGGTCAGGGGGCAGGGGAAGGATTCACCCCTCCACTTT
CDR3 protein: CASSLVMVRGQGKDSPLHF

V gene: TRBV28
J gene: TRBJ1-1
clone size: few
D gene: TRBD1
CDR3 DNA: TGTGCCAGCAGTGCCCCAAGGACAGGAAGGGGTCGGACTGAAGCTTTCTTT
CDR3 protein: CASSAPRTGRGRTEAFF

V gene: TRBV7-6
J gene: TRBJ2-2
clone size: -
D gene: TRBD1
CDR3 DNA: TGTGCCAGCAGCACACCCGGGACAGGTGGTCGGATGTTTTTT
CDR3 protein: CASSTPGTGGRMFF

V gene: TRBV11-3
J gene: TRBJ2-7
clone size: once
D gene: -
CDR3 DNA: TGTGCCAGCAGCCAGGACAGCTCCTACGAGCAGTACTTC
CDR3 protein: CASSQDSSYEQYF

V gene: TRBV28
J gene: TRBJ1-1
clone size: -
D gene: -
CDR3 DNA: TGTGCCAGCAAGAGACAGAGTTACACTGAAGCTTTCTTT
CDR3 protein: CASKRQSYTEAFF

V gene: TRBV27
J gene: TRBJ2-2
clone size: few
D gene: TRBD2
CDR3 DNA: TGTGCCAGCAGTGGTCCGGGACTAGCGGAGGGGGGGGAGCTGTTTTTT
CDR3 protein: CASSGPGLAEGGELFF

V gene: TRBV7-9
J gene: TRBJ1-2
clone size: -
D gene: -
CDR3 DNA: TGTGCCAGCAGCTTAATATCGATCGGGGGGCGCGGCTATGGCTACACCTTC
CDR3 protein: CASSLISIGGRGYGYTF

V gene: TRBV5-5
J gene: TRBJ1-5
clone size: -
D gene: -
CDR3 DNA: TGTGCCAGCAGCTTCCCGAATCAGCCCCAGCATTTT
CDR3 protein: CASSFPNQPQHF

V gene: TRBV7-3
J gene: TRBJ1-2
clone size: -
D gene: -
CDR3 DNA: TGTGCCAGCAGCTCTGGTCCTAACTATGGCTACACCTTC
CDR3 protein: CASSSGPNYGYTF

V gene: TRBV19
J gene: TRBJ1-2
clone size: once
D gene: -
CDR3 DNA: TGTGCCAGTAGTACCTGGACAGCTAACTATGGCTACACCTTC
CDR3 protein: CASSTWTANYGYTF

V gene: TRBV4-1
J gene: TRBJ2-1
clone size: -
D gene: TRBD2
CDR3 DNA: TGCGCCAGCAGCCTGCGGACCGTAGCGGGAGAGTACAATGAGCAGTTCTTC
CDR3 protein: CASSLRTVAGEYNEQFF

V gene: TRBV18
J gene: TRBJ1-1
clone size: -
D gene: TRBD1
CDR3 DNA: TGTGCCAGCTCGCTTGACAGGGTAAACACTGAAGCTTTCTTT
CDR3 protein: CASSLDRVNTEAFF

V gene: TRBV28
J gene: TRBJ1-1
clone size: -
D gene: -
CDR3 DNA: TGTGCCAGCAGCCTTCCGGAGTGGGGAGTCGAGACTGAAGCTTTCTTT
CDR3 protein: CASSLPEWGVETEAFF

V gene: TRBV4-2
J gene: TRBJ1-1
clone size: -
D gene: TRBD1
CDR3 DNA: TGTGCCAGCAGCCACCTGAAGGGGGCGAACACTGAAGCTTTCTTT
CDR3 protein: CASSHLKGANTEAFF

V gene: TRBV27
J gene: TRBJ1-1
clone size: -
D gene: -
CDR3 DNA: TGTGCCAGCAGTTTATCTGGGGAGGGCACTGAAGCTTTCTTT
CDR3 protein: CASSLSGEGTEAFF

V gene: TRBV4-2
J gene: TRBJ2-1
clone size: -
D gene: TRBD1
CDR3 DNA: TGTGCCAGCAGACCGGACAGGGGGTCTTACAATGAGCAGTTCTTC
CDR3 protein: CASRPDRGSYNEQFF

V gene: TRBV28
J gene: TRBJ1-3
clone size: -
D gene: -
CDR3 DNA: TGTGCCAGCAGTTTTAGGTTTCCCTCTGGAAACACCATATATTTT
CDR3 protein: CASSFRFPSGNTIYF

V gene: TRBV19
J gene: TRBJ2-5
clone size: once
D gene: TRBD2
CDR3 DNA: TGTGCCAGTAGTAGACGACTAGCGGGGGGGCCGAAAGAGACCCAGTACTTC
CDR3 protein: CASSRRLAGGPKETQYF

V gene: TRBV19
J gene: TRBJ2-7
clone size: -
D gene: -
CDR3 DNA: TGTGCCAGTAGTATTGCCAGCTCCTACGAGCAGTACTTC
CDR3 protein: CASSIASSYEQYF

V gene: TRBV29-1
J gene: TRBJ1-4
clone size: -
D gene: -
CDR3 DNA: TGCAGCGCCGGTAGTGAAAAACTGTTTTTT
CDR3 protein: CSAGSEKLFF

V gene: TRBV7-3
J gene: TRBJ1-1
clone size: -
D gene: TRBD1
CDR3 DNA: TGTGCCAGCAGCTCTCCGGGACAGATGAACACTGAAGCTTTCTTT
CDR3 protein: CASSSPGQMNTEAFF

V gene: TRBV30
J gene: TRBJ1-3
clone size: -
D gene: -
CDR3 DNA: TGTGCCTGGATGTTGTTCTCCCGTATCTCTGGAAACACCATATATTTT
CDR3 protein: CAWMLFSRISGNTIYF

V gene: TRBV7-9
J gene: TRBJ2-5
clone size: -
D gene: TRBD2
CDR3 DNA: TGTGCCAGCAGCTTAACTATCACTAGCGGGCAAGAGACCCAGTACTTC
CDR3 protein: CASSLTITSGQETQYF

V gene: TRBV21-1
J gene: TRBJ1-1
clone size: -
D gene: -
CDR3 DNA: TGTGCCAGCAGCAGGCCCCCTAAAGGGAACACTGAAGCTTTCTTT
CDR3 protein: CASSRPPKGNTEAFF

V gene: TRBV28
J gene: TRBJ2-4
clone size: -
D gene: -
CDR3 DNA: TGTGCCAGCAGTTCTAGGGGGGGGCAAACCCTAGCCAAAAACATTCAGTACTTC
CDR3 protein: CASSSRGGQTLAKNIQYF